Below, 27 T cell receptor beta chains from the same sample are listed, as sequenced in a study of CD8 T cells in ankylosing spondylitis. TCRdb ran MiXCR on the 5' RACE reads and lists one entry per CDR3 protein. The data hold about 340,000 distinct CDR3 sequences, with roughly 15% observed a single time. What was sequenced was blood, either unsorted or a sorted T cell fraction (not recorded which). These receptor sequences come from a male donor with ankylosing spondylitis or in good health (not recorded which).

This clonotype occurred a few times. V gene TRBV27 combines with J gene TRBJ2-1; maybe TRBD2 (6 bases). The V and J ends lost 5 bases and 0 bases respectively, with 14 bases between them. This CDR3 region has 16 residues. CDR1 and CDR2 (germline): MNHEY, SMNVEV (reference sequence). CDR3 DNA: TGTGCCAGCAGTGCCCATAGCGGCTCCTCCTACAATGAGCAGTTCTTC. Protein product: CASSAHSGSSYNEQFF.

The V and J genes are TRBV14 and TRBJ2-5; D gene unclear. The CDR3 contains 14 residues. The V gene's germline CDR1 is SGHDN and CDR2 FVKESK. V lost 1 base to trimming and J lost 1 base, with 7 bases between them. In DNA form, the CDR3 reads TGTGCCAGCAGCCAAGTCCCAGTCCAAGAGACCCAGTACTTC. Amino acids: CASSQVPVQETQYF.

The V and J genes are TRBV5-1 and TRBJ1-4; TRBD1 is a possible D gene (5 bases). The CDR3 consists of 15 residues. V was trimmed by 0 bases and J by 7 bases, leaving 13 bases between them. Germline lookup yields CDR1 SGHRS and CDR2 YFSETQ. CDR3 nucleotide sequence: TGCGCCAGCAGCTTGGAGGGCAGGGATGCTGAAAAACTGTTTTTT. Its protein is CASSLEGRDAEKLFF.

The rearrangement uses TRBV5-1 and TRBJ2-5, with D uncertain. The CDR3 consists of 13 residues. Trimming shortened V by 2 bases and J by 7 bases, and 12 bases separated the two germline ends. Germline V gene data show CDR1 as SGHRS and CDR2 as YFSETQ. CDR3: CASSLEVAVTQYF. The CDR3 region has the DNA TGCGCCAGCAGCTTAGAGGTCGCCGTGACCCAGTACTTC.

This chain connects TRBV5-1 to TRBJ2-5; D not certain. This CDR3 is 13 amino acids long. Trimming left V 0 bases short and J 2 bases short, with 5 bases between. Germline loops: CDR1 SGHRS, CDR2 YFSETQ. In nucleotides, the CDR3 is TGCGCCAGCAGCTTGGACTATCAAGAGACCCAGTACTTC. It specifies CASSLDYQETQYF.

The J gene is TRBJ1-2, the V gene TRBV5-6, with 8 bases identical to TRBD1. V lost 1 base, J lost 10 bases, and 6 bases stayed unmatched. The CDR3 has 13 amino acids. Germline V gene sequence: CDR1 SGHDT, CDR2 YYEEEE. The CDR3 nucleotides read TGTGCCAGCAGCTTGCGACAGGGGTTTGTCTACACCTTC. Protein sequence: CASSLRQGFVYTF.

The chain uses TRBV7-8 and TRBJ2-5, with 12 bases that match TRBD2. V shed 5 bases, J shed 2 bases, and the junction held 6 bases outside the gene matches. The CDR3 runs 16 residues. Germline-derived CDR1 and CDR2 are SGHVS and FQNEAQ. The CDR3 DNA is TGTGCCAGCAGCATTCCTAGCGGGGGGGTGCAAGAGACCCAGTACTTC. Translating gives CASSIPSGGVQETQYF.

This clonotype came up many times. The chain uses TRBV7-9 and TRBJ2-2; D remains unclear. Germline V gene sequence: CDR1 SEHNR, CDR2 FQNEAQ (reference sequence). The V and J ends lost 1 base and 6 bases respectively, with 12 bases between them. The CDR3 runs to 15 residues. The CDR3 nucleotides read TGTGCCAGCAGCTTAGGCAGGATGGATTCCGGGGAGCTGTTTTTT. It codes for CASSLGRMDSGELFF.

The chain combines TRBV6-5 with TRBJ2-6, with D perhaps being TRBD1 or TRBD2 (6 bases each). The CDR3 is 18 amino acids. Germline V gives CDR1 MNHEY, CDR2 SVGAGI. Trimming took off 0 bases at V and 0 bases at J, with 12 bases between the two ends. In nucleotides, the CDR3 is TGTGCCAGCAGTTACTCAAATCCGGGGGCCTCTGGGGCCAACGTCCTGACTTTC. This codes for CASSYSNPGASGANVLTF.

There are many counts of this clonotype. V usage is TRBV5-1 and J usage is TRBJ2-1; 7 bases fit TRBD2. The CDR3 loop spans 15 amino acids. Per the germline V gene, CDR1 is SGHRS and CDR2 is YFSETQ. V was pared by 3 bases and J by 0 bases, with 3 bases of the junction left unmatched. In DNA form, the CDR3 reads TGCGCCAGCAGCTGGGGGGGAGACTCCTACAATGAGCAGTTCTTC. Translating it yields CASSWGGDSYNEQFF.

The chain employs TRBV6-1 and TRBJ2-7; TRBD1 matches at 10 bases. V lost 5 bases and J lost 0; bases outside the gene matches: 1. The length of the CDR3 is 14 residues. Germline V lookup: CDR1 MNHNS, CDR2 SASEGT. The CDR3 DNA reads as TGTGCCAGCAGTAGGGACAGGGGCTCCTACGAGCAGTACTTC. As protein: CASSRDRGSYEQYF.

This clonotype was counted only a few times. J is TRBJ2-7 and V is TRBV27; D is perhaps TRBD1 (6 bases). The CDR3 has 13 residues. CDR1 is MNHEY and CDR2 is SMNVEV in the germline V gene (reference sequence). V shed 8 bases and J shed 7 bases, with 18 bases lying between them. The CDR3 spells CASRDTGSGEQYF. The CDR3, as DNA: TGTGCCAGCCGGGACACTGGATCGGGGGAGCAGTACTTC.

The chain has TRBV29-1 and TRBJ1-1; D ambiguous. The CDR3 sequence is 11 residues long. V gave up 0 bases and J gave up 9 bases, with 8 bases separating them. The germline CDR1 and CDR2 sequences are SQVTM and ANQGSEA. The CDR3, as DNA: TGCAGCGTTGAAGACCGGGTCCAAGCTTTCTTT. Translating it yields CSVEDRVQAFF.

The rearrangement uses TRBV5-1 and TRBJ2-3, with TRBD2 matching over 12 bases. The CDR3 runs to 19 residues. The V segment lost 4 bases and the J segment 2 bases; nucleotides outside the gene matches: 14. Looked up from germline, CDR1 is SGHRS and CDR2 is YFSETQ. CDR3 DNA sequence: TGCGCCAGCAGCCCGACCGGGACTAGCGGGTCACTATTCACAGATACGCAGTATTTT. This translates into CASSPTGTSGSLFTDTQYF.

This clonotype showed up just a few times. CDR3 bases: TGTGCCAGCAGCTTGGGGGTTGGCGGAGCTTTCTTT. It yields the protein CASSLGVGGAFF. The chain has TRBV5-6 and TRBJ1-1; no clear D gene. Germline V CDR1 and CDR2: SGHDT, YYEEEE. V was cut by 0 bases and J by 10 bases, with 10 bases left in between. The CDR3 spans 12 residues.

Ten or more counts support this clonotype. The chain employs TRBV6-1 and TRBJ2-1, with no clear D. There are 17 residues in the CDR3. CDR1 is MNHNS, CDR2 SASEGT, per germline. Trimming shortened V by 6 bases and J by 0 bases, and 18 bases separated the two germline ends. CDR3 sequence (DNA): TGTGCCAGCAGCTCCCCCCAAGGCAGGAGCTCCTACAATGAGCAGTTCTTC. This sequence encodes CASSSPQGRSSYNEQFF.

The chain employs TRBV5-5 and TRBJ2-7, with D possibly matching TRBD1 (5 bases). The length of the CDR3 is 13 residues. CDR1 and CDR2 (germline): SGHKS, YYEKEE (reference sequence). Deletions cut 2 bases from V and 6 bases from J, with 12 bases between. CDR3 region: CASSLPGKGEQYF. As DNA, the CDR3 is TGTGCCAGCAGCTTACCAGGGAAGGGCGAGCAGTACTTC.

CDR3 DNA: TGCGCCAGCAGCCAAGATCGGGCGGGAGCCCCCTACGAGCAGTACTTC. It yields the protein CASSQDRAGAPYEQYF. The chain uses TRBV4-1 and TRBJ2-7, with TRBD2 matching 7 bases. This CDR3 comprises 16 residues. Germline V gives CDR1 MGHRA, CDR2 YSYEKL. V dropped 0 bases and J dropped 2; count of bases not matched to a gene: 7.

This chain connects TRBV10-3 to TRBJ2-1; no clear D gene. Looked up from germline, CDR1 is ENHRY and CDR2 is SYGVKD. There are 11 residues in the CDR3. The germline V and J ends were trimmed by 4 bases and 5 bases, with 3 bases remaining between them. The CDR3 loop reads CAISAHNEQFF. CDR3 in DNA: TGTGCCATCAGTGCGCACAATGAGCAGTTCTTC.

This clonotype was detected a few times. The CDR3 protein is CASSLFRVSYNEQFF. The CDR3, as DNA: TGTGCCAGCAGCTTGTTCAGGGTGTCCTACAATGAGCAGTTCTTC. The chain uses TRBV5-6 and TRBJ2-1; perhaps TRBD1 as D (5 bases). The CDR3 sequence is 15 residues long. Trimming pared 1 base from V and 1 base from J, leaving 9 bases between. Germline CDR1 and CDR2: SGHDT and YYEEEE. The whole variable domain, filled in from reference TRBV5-6 and TRBJ2-1, reads DAGVTQSPTHLIKTRGQQVTLRCSPKSGHDTVSWYQQALGQGPQFIFQYYEEEERQRGNFPDRFSGHQFPNYSSELNVNALLLGDSALYLCASSLFRVSYNEQFFGPGTRLTVL.

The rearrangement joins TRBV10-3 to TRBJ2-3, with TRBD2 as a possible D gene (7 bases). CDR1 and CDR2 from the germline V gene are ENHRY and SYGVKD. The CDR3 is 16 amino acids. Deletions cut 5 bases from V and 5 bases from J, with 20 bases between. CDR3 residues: CAISPAAGLGGDTQYF. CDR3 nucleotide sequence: TGTGCCATCAGTCCCGCCGCCGGACTAGGGGGAGATACGCAGTATTTT.

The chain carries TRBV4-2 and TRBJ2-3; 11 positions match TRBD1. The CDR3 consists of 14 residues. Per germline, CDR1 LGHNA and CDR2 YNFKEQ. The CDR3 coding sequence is TGTGCTTGCAGCCTCGGGACAGGGGGAAATACGCAGTATTTT. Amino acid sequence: CACSLGTGGNTQYF.

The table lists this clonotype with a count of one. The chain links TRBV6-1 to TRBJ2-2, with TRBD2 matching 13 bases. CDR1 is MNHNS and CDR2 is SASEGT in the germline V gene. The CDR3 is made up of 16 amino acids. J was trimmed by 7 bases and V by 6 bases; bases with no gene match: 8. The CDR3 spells CASRLAGLAGNGELFF. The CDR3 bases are TGTGCCAGCAGACTGGCGGGACTAGCGGGGAACGGGGAGCTGTTTTTT.

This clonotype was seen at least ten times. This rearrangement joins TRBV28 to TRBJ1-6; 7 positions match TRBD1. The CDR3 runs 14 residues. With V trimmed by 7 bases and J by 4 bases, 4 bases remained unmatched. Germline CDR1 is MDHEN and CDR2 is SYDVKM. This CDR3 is CASIRDSYNSPLHF. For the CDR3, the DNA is TGTGCCAGCATTAGGGACAGTTATAATTCACCCCTCCACTTT.

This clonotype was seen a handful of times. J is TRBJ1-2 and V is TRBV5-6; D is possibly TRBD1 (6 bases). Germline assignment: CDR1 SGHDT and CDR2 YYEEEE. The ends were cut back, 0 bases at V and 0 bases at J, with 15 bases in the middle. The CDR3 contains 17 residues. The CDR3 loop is CASSLGQGIIANYGYTF. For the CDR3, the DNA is TGTGCCAGCAGCTTGGGGCAGGGGATAATAGCTAACTATGGCTACACCTTC.

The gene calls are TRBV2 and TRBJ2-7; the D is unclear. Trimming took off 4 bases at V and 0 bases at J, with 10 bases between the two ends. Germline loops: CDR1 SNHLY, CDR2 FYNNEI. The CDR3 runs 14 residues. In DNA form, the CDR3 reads TGTGCCAGCAGTGTGGGCAGTAGCTCCTACGAGCAGTACTTC. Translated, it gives CASSVGSSSYEQYF.

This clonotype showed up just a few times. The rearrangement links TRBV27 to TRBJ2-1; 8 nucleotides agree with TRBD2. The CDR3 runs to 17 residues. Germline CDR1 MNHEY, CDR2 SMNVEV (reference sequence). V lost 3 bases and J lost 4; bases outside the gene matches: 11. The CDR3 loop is CASSLAVERERYNEQFF. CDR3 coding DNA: TGTGCCAGCAGTTTGGCCGTGGAGCGGGAGCGATACAATGAGCAGTTCTTC.